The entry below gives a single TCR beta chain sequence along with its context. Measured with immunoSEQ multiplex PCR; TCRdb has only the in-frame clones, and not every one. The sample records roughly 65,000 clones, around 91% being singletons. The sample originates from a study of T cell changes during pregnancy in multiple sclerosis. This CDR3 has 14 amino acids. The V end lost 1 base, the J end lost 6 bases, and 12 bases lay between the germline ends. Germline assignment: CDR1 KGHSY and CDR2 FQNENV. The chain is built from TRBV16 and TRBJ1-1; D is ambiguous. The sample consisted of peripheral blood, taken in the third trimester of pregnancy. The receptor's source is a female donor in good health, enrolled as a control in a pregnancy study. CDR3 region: CASSQFEGGPEAFF. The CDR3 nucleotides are TGTGCCAGCAGCCAATTTGAGGGTGGGCCTGAAGCTTTCTTT.